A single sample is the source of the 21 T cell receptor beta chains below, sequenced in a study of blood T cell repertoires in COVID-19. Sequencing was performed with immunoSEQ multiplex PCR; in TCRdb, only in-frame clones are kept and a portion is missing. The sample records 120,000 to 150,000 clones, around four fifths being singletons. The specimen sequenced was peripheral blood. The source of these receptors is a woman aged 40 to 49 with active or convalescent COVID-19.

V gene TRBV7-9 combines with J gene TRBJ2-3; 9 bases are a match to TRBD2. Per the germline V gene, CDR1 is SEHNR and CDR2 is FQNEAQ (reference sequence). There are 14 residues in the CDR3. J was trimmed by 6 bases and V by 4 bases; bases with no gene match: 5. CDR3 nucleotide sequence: TGTGCCAGCAGCTGGGGACTAGCATATGATACGCAGTATTTT. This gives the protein CASSWGLAYDTQYF.

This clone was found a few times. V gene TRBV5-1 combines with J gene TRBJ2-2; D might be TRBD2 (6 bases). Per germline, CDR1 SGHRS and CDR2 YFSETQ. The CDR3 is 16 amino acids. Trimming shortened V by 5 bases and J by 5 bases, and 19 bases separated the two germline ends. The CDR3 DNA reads TGCGCCAGCAGTCAAACTCTCCCGGGGGTAACCGGGGAGCTGTTTTTT. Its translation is CASSQTLPGVTGELFF.

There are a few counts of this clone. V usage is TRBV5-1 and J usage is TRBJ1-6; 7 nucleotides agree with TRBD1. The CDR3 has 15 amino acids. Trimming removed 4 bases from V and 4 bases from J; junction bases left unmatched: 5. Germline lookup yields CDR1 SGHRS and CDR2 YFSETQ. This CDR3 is CASSQEQGYNSPLHF. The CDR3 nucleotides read TGCGCCAGCAGCCAAGAACAGGGGTATAATTCACCCCTCCACTTT.

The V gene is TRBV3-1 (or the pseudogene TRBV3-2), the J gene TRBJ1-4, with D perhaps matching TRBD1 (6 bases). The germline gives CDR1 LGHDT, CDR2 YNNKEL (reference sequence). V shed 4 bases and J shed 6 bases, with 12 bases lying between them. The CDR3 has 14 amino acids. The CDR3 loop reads CASSLGGPHEKLFF. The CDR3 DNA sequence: TGTGCCAGCAGCCTAGGGGGTCCCCATGAAAAACTGTTTTTT.

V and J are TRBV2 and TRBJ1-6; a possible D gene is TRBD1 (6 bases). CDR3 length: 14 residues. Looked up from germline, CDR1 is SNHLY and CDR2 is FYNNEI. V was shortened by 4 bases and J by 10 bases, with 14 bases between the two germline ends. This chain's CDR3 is CASSVGGDNSPLHF. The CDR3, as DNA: TGTGCCAGCAGTGTAGGGGGAGACAACTCACCCCTCCACTTT.

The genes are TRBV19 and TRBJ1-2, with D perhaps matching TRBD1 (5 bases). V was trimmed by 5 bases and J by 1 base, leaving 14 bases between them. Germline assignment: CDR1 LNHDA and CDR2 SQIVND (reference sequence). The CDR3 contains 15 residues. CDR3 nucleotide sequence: TGTGCCAGTAGTTTCGAAGGGGTGATTAACTATGGCTACACCTTC. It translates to CASSFEGVINYGYTF.

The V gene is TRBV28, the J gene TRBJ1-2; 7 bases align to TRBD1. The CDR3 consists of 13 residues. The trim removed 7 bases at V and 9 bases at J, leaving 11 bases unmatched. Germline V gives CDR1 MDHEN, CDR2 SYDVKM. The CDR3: CASTLDRARSYTF. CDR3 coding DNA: TGTGCCAGCACCCTAGACAGGGCCCGAAGCTACACCTTC.

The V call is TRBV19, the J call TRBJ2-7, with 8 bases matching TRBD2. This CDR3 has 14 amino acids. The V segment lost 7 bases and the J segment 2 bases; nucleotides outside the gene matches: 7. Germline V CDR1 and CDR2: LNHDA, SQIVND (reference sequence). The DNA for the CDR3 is TGTGCCAGTACCACTAGCGGTCGGCCCTACGAGCAGTACTTC. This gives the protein CASTTSGRPYEQYF.

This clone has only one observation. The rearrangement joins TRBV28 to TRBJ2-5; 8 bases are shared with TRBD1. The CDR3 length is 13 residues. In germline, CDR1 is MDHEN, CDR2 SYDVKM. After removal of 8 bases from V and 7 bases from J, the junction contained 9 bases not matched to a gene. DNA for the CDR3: TGTGCCAGCCGAAGGCAGGGGGCCGGGACCCAGTACTTC. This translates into CASRRQGAGTQYF. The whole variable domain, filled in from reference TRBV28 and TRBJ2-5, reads DVKVTQSSRYLVKRTGEKVFLECVQDMDHENMFWYRQDPGLGLRLIYFSYDVKMKEKGDIPEGYSVSREKKERFSLILESASTNQTSMYLCASRRQGAGTQYFGPGTRLLVL.

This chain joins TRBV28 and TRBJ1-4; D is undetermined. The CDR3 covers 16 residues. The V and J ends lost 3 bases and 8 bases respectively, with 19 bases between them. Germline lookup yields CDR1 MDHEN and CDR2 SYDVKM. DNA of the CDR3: TGTGCCAGCAGTTTGAGTTCCTGGGGATCGGGGGAAAAACTGTTTTTT. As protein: CASSLSSWGSGEKLFF.

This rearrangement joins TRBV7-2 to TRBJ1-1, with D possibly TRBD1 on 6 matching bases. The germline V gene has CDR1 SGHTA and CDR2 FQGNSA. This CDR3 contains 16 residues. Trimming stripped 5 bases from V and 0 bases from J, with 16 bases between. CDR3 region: CASSPRGGSMNTEAFF. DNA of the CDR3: TGTGCCAGCAGCCCCCGTGGGGGCAGCATGAACACTGAAGCTTTCTTT.

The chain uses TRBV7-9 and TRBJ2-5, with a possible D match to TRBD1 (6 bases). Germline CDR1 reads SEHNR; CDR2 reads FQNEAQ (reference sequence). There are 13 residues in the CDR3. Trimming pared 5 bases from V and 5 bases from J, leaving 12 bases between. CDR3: CASSQTGMETQYF. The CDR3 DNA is TGTGCCAGCAGCCAAACAGGGATGGAGACCCAGTACTTC.

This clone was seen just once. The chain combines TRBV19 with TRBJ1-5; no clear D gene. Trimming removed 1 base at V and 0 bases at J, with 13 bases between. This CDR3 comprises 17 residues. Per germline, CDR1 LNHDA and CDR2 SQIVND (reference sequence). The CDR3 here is CASSIGGIAYSNQPQHF. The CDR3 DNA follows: TGTGCCAGTAGTATAGGAGGGATTGCTTATAGCAATCAGCCCCAGCATTTT.

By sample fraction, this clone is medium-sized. CDR3 bases: TGTGCCAGCAGTGAAGAGGTACAGGGTTTTAACTATGGCTACACCTTC. It codes for CASSEEVQGFNYGYTF. The gene calls are TRBV2 and TRBJ1-2; a possible D gene is TRBD1 (6 bases). Trimming shortened V by 1 base and J by 1 base, and 13 bases separated the two germline ends. The CDR3 covers 16 residues. CDR1 is SNHLY and CDR2 is FYNNEI in the germline V gene.

The CDR3 sequence: CASSSPTGAGELFF. CDR3 nucleotides: TGTGCCAGCAGTTCCCCCACGGGGGCCGGGGAGCTGTTTTTT. This rearrangement joins TRBV6-5 to TRBJ2-2, with D perhaps matching TRBD2 (6 bases). V was clipped by 4 bases and J by 6 bases, with 12 bases between them. The CDR3 extends over 14 amino acids. CDR1 and CDR2 from the germline V gene are MNHEY and SVGAGI.

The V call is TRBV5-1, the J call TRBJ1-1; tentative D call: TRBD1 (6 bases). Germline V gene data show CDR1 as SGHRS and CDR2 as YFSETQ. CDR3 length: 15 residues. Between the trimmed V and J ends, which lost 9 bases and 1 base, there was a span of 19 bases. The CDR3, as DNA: TGCGCCACCCGGGCTACAGGGTCGGGGAACACTGAAGCTTTCTTT. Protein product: CATRATGSGNTEAFF.

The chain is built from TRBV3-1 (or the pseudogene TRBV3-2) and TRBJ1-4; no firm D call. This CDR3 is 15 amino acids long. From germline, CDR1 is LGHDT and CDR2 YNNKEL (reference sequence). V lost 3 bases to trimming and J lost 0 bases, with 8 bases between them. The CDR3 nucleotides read TGTGCCAGCAGCCATCGGGGAACAACTAATGAAAAACTGTTTTTT. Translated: CASSHRGTTNEKLFF.

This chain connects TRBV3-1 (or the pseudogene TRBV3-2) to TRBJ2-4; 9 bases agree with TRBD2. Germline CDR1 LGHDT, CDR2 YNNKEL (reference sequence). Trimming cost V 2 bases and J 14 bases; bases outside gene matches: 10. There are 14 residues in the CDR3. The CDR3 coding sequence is TGTGCCAGCAGCCAAACCTCGGCTAGCGGGGTGAAGTACTTC. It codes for CASSQTSASGVKYF.

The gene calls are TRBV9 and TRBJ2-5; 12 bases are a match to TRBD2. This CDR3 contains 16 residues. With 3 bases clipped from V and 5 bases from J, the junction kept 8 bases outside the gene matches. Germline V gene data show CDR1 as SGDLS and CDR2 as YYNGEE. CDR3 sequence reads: CASSARGTSGLETQYF. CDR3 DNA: TGTGCCAGCAGCGCCCGTGGGACTAGCGGGTTGGAGACCCAGTACTTC.

This CDR3 reads CASSPGTGRFTDTQYF. The DNA of the CDR3 is TGTGCCAGCAGCCCCGGGACAGGGAGGTTCACAGATACGCAGTATTTT. V gene TRBV5-8 combines with J gene TRBJ2-3; TRBD1 matches at 9 bases. Germline-derived CDR1 and CDR2 are SGHTS and YDEGEE. The V and J ends lost 4 bases and 2 bases, in that order; junction bases with no gene match: 8. CDR3 length: 16 residues.

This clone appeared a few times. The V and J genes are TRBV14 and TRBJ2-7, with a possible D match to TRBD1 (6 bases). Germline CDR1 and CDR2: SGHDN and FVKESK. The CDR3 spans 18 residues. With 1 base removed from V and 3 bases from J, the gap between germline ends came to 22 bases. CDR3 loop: CASSQGPSETGLDYEQYF. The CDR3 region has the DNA TGTGCCAGCAGCCAAGGCCCCTCCGAAACAGGGTTGGACTACGAGCAGTACTTC.